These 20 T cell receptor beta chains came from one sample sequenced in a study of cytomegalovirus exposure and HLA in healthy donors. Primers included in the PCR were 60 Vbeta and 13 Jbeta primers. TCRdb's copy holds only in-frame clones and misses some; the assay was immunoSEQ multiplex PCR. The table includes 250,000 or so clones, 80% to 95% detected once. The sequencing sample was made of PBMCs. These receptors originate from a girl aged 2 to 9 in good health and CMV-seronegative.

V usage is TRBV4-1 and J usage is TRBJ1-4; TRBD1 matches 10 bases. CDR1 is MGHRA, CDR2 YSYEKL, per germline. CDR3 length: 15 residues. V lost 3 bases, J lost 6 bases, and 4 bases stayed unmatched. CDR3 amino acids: CASSHEGTGDEKLFF. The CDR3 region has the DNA TGCGCCAGCAGCCACGAGGGGACAGGGGATGAAAAACTGTTTTTT.

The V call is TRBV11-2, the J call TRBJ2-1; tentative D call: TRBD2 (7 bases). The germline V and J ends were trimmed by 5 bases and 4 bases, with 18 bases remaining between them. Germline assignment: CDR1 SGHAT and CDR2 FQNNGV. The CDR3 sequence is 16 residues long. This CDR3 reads CASSAPRGEGYNEQFF. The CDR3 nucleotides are TGTGCCAGCAGCGCACCTAGGGGGGAGGGGTACAATGAGCAGTTCTTC.

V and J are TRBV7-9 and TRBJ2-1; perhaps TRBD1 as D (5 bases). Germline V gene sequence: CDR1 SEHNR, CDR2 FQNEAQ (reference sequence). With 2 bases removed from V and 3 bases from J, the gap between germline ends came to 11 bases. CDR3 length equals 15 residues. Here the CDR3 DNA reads TGTGCCAGCAGCTTAAGTGGGGCTTACTACAATGAGCAGTTCTTC. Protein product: CASSLSGAYYNEQFF.

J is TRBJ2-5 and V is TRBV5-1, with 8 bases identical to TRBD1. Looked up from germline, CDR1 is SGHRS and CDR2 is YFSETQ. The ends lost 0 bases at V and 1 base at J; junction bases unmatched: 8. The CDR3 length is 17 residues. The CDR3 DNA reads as TGCGCCAGCAGCTTGGCCCCACATGACAGGGGCCAAGAGACCCAGTACTTC. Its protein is CASSLAPHDRGQETQYF.

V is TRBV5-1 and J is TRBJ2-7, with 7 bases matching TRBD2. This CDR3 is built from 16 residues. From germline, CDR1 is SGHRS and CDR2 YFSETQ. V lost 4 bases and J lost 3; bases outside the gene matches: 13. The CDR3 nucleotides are TGCGCCAGCAGCCCAAGCGTCGGGGCGGGGGACTACGAGCAGTACTTC. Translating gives CASSPSVGAGDYEQYF.

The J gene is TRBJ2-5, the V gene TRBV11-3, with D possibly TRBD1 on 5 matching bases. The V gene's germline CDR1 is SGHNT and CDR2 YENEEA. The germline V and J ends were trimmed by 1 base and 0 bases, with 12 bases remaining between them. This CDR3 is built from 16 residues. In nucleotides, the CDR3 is TGTGCCAGCAGCTTAGGACGACAGACTTACCAAGAGACCCAGTACTTC. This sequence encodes CASSLGRQTYQETQYF.

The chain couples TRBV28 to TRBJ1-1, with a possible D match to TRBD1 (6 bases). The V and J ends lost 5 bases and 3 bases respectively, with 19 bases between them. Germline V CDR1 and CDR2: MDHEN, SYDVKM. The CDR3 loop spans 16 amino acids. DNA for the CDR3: TGTGCCAGCAGTCCCGGGGGAGGGGGAAGGTACACTGAAGCTTTCTTT. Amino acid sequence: CASSPGGGGRYTEAFF.

CDR3 protein: CASGTWTGTSYEQYF. DNA of the CDR3: TGTGCTAGTGGTACCTGGACAGGGACCTCCTACGAGCAGTACTTC. The chain uses TRBV12-5 and TRBJ2-7; 8 bases agree with TRBD1. V lost 5 bases and J lost 0; bases outside the gene matches: 6. Per germline, CDR1 LGHNT and CDR2 FRNRAP. The CDR3 contains 15 residues.

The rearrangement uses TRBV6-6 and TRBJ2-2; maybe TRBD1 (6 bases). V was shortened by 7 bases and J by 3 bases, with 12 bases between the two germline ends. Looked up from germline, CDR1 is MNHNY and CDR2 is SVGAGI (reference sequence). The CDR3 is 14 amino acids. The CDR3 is CASTGVRDTGELFF. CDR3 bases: TGTGCCAGCACAGGGGTCCGGGACACCGGGGAGCTGTTTTTT.

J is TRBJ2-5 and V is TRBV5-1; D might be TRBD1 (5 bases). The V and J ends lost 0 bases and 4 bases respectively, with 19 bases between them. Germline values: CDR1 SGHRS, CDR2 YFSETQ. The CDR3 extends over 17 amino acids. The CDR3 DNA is TGCGCCAGCAGCTTGGCCCCCCAAGGGGTCGTTGGAGAGACCCAGTACTTC. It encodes CASSLAPQGVVGETQYF.

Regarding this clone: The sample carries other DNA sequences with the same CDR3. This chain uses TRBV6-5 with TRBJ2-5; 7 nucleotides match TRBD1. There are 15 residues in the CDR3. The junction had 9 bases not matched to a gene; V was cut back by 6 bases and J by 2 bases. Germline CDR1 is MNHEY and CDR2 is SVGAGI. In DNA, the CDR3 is TGTGCCAGCAGCTACCTCCGACAGGGTCAAGAGACCCAGTACTTC. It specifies CASSYLRQGQETQYF.

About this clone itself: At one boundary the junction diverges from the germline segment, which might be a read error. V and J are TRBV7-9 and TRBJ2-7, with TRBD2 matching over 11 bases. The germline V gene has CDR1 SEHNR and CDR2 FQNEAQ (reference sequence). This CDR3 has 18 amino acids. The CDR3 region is CASSGMLSGRASSYEQHF. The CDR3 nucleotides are TGTGCCAGCTCCGGGATGCTTAGCGGGAGGGCGAGCTCCTACGAGCAGCACTTC.

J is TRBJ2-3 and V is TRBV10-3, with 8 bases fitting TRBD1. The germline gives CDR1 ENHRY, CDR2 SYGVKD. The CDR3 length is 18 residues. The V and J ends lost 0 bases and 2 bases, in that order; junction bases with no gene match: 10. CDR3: CAISESTSDRAPTDTQYF. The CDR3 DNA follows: TGTGCCATCAGTGAGTCGACTTCGGACAGGGCCCCCACAGATACGCAGTATTTT.

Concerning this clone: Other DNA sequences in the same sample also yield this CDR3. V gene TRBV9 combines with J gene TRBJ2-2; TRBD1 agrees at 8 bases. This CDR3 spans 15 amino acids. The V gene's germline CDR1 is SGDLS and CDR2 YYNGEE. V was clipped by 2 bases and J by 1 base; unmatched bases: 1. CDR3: CASSVGTGNTGELFF. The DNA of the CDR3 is TGTGCCAGCAGCGTGGGGACAGGGAACACCGGGGAGCTGTTTTTT.

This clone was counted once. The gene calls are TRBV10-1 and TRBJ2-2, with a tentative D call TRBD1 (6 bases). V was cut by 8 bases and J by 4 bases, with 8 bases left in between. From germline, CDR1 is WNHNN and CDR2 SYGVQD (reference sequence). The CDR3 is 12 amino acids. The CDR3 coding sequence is TGCGCCAGCGGGGGCGGCACCGGGGAGCTGTTTTTT. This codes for CASGGGTGELFF.

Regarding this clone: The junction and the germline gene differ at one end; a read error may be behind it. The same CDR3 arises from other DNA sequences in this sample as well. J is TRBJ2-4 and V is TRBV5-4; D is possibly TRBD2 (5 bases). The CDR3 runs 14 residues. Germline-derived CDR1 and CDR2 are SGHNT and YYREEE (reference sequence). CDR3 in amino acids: CASSLGEAKNIQYF. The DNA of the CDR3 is TGCGCCAGCAGCTTGGGAGAAGCCAAAAACATTCAGTACTTC.

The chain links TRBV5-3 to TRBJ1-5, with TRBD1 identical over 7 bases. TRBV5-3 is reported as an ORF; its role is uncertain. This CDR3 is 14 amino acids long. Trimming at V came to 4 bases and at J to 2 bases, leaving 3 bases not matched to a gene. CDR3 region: CARSPTGGNQPQHF. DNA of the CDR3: TGTGCCAGAAGCCCTACAGGGGGCAATCAGCCCCAGCATTTT.

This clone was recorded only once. This CDR3 is CASSNGPGTGTWNNEQFF. The CDR3 nucleotides read TGTGCCAGCAGCAATGGCCCCGGGACAGGGACTTGGAATAATGAGCAGTTCTTC. The chain links TRBV5-4 to TRBJ2-1; 9 nucleotides align to TRBD1. V trimming: 4 bases; J trimming: 7 bases; junction bases outside the gene matches: 18. From germline, CDR1 is SGHNT and CDR2 YYREEE (reference sequence). The CDR3 totals 18 residues.

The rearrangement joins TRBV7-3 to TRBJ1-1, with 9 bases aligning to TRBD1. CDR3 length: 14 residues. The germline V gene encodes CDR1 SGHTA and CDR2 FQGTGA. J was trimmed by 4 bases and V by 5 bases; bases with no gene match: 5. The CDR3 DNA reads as TGTGCCAGCAGCATCGGACAGGGGACCACTGAAGCTTTCTTT. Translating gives CASSIGQGTTEAFF. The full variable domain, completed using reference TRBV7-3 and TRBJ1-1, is GAGVSQTPSNKVTEKGKYVELRCDPISGHTALYWYRQSLGQGPEFLIYFQGTGAADDSGLPNDRFFAVRPEGSVSTLKIQRTERGDSAVYLCASSIGQGTTEAFFGQGTRLTVV.

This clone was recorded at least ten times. CDR3 residues: CASSRSSGDYEQYF. The CDR3 DNA is TGCGCCAGCAGCCGGAGCTCAGGGGATTACGAGCAGTACTTC. This chain links TRBV4-1 with TRBJ2-7; tentative D call: TRBD1 (6 bases). Trimming removed 4 bases from V and 4 bases from J, with 14 bases in between. CDR1 is MGHRA, CDR2 YSYEKL, per germline. CDR3 length: 14 residues.